This TCR beta chain was observed in a study of T cells after yellow fever vaccination. Study results and caveats: Contamination of FACS-sorted repertoires by abundant clonotypes from the bulk population could occur.

TCRdb processed the 5' RACE reads anew with MiXCR; each CDR3 protein has one entry. The repertoire holds 350,000 or so distinct CDR3 sequences, with less than 9.5% as singletons. The CDR3 runs to 16 residues. Germline V gene data show CDR1 as SGHKS and CDR2 as YYEKEE (reference sequence). With 4 bases removed from V and 5 bases from J, the gap between germline ends came to 21 bases. This clonotype was seen a handful of times. Its target is unknown. The sequences come from PBMCs, collected around 45 days after the first yellow fever vaccination. The genes are TRBV5-5 and TRBJ1-2; no firm D call. The clonotype comes from a man between 18 and 29 years old who received the YFV17D yellow fever vaccine. CDR3 loop: CASSTLLANFPYGYTF. The CDR3 DNA reads as TGTGCCAGCAGCACATTACTAGCGAACTTTCCTTATGGCTACACCTTC.